This is a list of T cell receptor beta chains from one sample in a study of somatic mutations in cytotoxic T cells in rheumatoid arthritis. Here immunoSEQ multiplex PCR was the method, and the copy in TCRdb shows in-frame clones only, minus some. Found here are about 16,000 clones, roughly 73% of them singletons; the top ten hold under 25%. Sequenced: CD8+ T cells sorted from blood. These receptors all stem from an adult with rheumatoid arthritis. The CDR3 runs from the conserved cysteine through the conserved F or W. The order of the fields is V gene, D gene, clone size, J gene, CDR3 DNA, CDR3 protein. The D gene is left open where the match is weak. Where a row states a size, it is once, few, many or the class of an expanded clone; other rows omit it.

>TRBV4-1|-|-|TRBJ2-1
TGCGCCAGCAGCCAAGTGAGGGACAATGAGCAGTTCTTC
CASSQVRDNEQFF
>TRBV2|TRBD2|-|TRBJ2-3
TGTGCCCGACAGGAGAGAGGCGGACTAGCGGGAGTAGATACGCAGTATTTT
CARQERGGLAGVDTQYF
>TRBV11-2|-|-|TRBJ1-2
TGTGCCAGCAGCCCCTATGGCACGGGCTATGGCTACACCTTC
CASSPYGTGYGYTF
>TRBV7-2|-|-|TRBJ1-1
TGTGCCAGCAGCTTAGTCGGGGAAGGGATGAACACTGAAGCTTTCTTT
CASSLVGEGMNTEAFF
>TRBV27|-|-|TRBJ2-1
TGTGCCAGCAGTTTCCGGACAGACCACAATGAGCAGTTCTTC
CASSFRTDHNEQFF
>TRBV30|TRBD1|-|TRBJ1-2
TGTGCCTGGAACCTCGGACAGGAGTATGGCTACACCTTC
CAWNLGQEYGYTF
>TRBV7-6|TRBD1|-|TRBJ2-7
TGTGCCAGCAGCCCGCGGACAGGCGACTCCTACGAGCAGTACTTC
CASSPRTGDSYEQYF
>TRBV7-8|-|-|TRBJ2-3
TGTGCCAGCAGCTTACTAGGGGCAGATACGCAGTATTTT
CASSLLGADTQYF
>TRBV5-4|-|-|TRBJ2-3
TGTGCCAGCAGCGAACCTTCAGATACGCAGTATTTT
CASSEPSDTQYF
>TRBV2|TRBD2|-|TRBJ2-3
TGTGCCAGCCTCCGACTAGCGGGAAGCACAGATACGCAGTATTTT
CASLRLAGSTDTQYF
>TRBV10-3|-|-|TRBJ1-1
TGTGCCATCAGATCGACGGGCGGGCTGAACACTGAAGCTTTCTTT
CAIRSTGGLNTEAFF
>TRBV6-5|-|-|TRBJ1-1
TGTGCCAGCAGTTACCAGGGGCAGAATAATGAAGCTTTCTTT
CASSYQGQNNEAFF
>TRBV7-9|-|-|TRBJ1-2
TGTGCCAGCAGCCCGGGACTGGGGGTCTATGGCTACACCTTC
CASSPGLGVYGYTF
>TRBV10-3|-|once|TRBJ2-3
TGTGCCATCAGTGAGTCTTGGGGGCTGAACACAGATACGCAGTATTTT
CAISESWGLNTDTQYF
>TRBV11-2|TRBD1|-|TRBJ2-5
TGTGCCAGCAGTCCTTGGACAGGGGAAGAGACCCAGTACTTC
CASSPWTGEETQYF